Listed below are T cell receptor beta chains from one sample, sequenced in a study of T cells after yellow fever vaccination. A single record per CDR3 protein comes from TCRdb applying MiXCR to the 5' RACE reads. The sample lists under 300,000 distinct CDR3 sequences, 10% to 15% seen once, with around 0.49% in the top ten. The material was CD4+ T cells sorted from PBMCs, obtained 45 days after the yellow fever booster vaccination. These receptors all come from a man aged 25 to 40 who received the YFV17D yellow fever vaccine. The CDR3 runs from the conserved cysteine through the conserved F or W. The D gene is left open where the match is weak. Clone size is shown for a subset of rows, as once, few, many or a class of expanded clone.

d_call	v_call	clone_size	j_call	cdr3_aa	cdr3_nt
TRBD1	TRBV6-1	NA	TRBJ2-5	CASSPLGQQETQYF	TGTGCCAGCAGCCCCTTGGGACAGCAAGAGACCCAGTACTTC
TRBD2	TRBV5-1	few	TRBJ2-1	CASRDSGSSYNEQFF	TGCGCCAGCAGGGATAGCGGGAGTTCCTACAATGAGCAGTTCTTC
TRBD2	TRBV20-1	NA	TRBJ2-7	CSAETLAGVWEQYF	TGCAGTGCTGAGACACTAGCGGGAGTATGGGAGCAGTACTTC
NA	TRBV5-1	many	TRBJ2-7	CASSPAEGRSYEQYF	TGCGCCAGCAGCCCCGCGGAAGGACGCTCCTACGAGCAGTACTTC
TRBD2	TRBV10-3	NA	TRBJ2-1	CAISGGTSGTNEQFF	TGTGCCATCAGTGGTGGGACTAGCGGGACTAATGAGCAGTTCTTC
NA	TRBV30	few	TRBJ2-1	CACLRYNEQFF	TGTGCCTGCCTACGCTACAATGAGCAGTTCTTC
NA	TRBV7-9	NA	TRBJ2-1	CASSFHSRDEQFF	TGTGCCAGCAGCTTCCACTCTCGCGATGAGCAGTTCTTC
NA	TRBV9	few	TRBJ2-2	CASSGRQRVPGELFF	TGTGCCAGCAGCGGTCGTCAGAGGGTACCCGGGGAGCTGTTTTTT
TRBD1	TRBV29-1	few	TRBJ2-1	CSVRSGTGANGEQFF	TGCAGCGTCCGATCCGGGACAGGGGCCAATGGGGAGCAGTTCTTC
NA	TRBV6-1	few	TRBJ2-5	CASSSRVPSKKTAKETQYF	TGTGCCAGCAGTAGCCGGGTCCCCTCTAAGAAGACGGCTAAAGAGACCCAGTACTTC
NA	TRBV7-8	NA	TRBJ1-3	CASSLMGMGGTGNTIYF	TGTGCCAGCAGCTTAATGGGTATGGGGGGCACTGGAAACACCATATATTTT
TRBD1	TRBV5-1	few	TRBJ2-2	CASRGQGSTGELFF	TGCGCCAGCCGCGGACAGGGGTCCACCGGGGAGCTGTTTTTT
NA	TRBV20-1	NA	TRBJ1-2	CSAAPPYGYTF	TGCAGTGCTGCACCCCCGTATGGCTACACCTTC
TRBD2	TRBV18	NA	TRBJ2-7	CASSPPSGSYEQYF	TGTGCCAGCTCACCACCTAGCGGGAGCTACGAGCAGTACTTC
NA	TRBV12-5	few	TRBJ2-1	CASGFYPGSYNEQFF	TGTGCTAGTGGTTTTTATCCGGGCTCCTACAATGAGCAGTTCTTC
NA	TRBV7-2	few	TRBJ1-1	CASGDNTEAFF	TGTGCCAGTGGGGACAACACTGAAGCTTTCTTT
TRBD1	TRBV5-1	few	TRBJ1-1	CASSPDRGRNTEAFF	TGCGCCAGCAGCCCGGACAGGGGAAGGAACACTGAAGCTTTCTTT